This T cell receptor (beta chain) was retrieved from a study of Graves' ophthalmopathy and Graves' hyperthyroidism. Whole-study findings and limits: Most thyroid clonotypes with frequency above 0.001 were detected in blood too.

The hyperthyroidism patients had a new diagnosis of under 2 months' duration and were aged 18 to 65. The diagnostic workup employed clinical symptoms, serum thyroxine, TRAb, thyroid ultrasound and orbital computed tomography. V was clipped by 8 bases and J by 4 bases; unmatched bases: 2. The CDR3 loop spans 14 amino acids. Germline values: CDR1 MNHEY, CDR2 SMNVEV (reference sequence). This clonotype was recorded a few times. The antigen is unknown. As the template, RNA transcripts were used to amplify TCR beta CDR3 regions. After a first-round RT-PCR with HTBI primers, a second-round multiplex PCR was run. TCRdb re-derived calls from the multiplex PCR reads in MiXCR, one entry per CDR3 protein. The top ten hold around 10% of the sample, which has more than 1,000,000 distinct CDR3 sequences, about 40% seen once.

The sample taken for sequencing was peripheral blood or thyroid tissue (not recorded which). The TCR comes from an adult man with Graves' hyperthyroidism. The V call is TRBV27, the J call TRBJ1-6, with 10 bases identical to TRBD1. The chain's CDR3 is CASSDRGYNSPLHF. In DNA form, the CDR3 reads TGTGCCAGCTCGGACAGGGGGTATAATTCACCCCTCCACTTT.